A selection of T cell receptor beta chains follows, all from one sample in a study of T cells after yellow fever vaccination. Each CDR3 protein gets one entry after TCRdb re-called the 5' RACE reads with MiXCR. The data contain about 630,000 distinct CDR3 sequences, 9% to 15% of them singletons. The input for sequencing was PBMCs, taken on the day of the yellow fever booster vaccination. The receptors were gathered from a man aged 25 to 45 who received the YFV17D yellow fever vaccine. Both conserved end residues are part of each CDR3. Fields, in order: J gene, V gene, clone size, D gene, CDR3 DNA, CDR3 protein. A D gene is named only where the DNA matches it firmly. The size of a clone is reported for some rows only, either as once, few or many, or as a class for expanded clones.

J gene: TRBJ2-1; V gene: TRBV6-4; clone size: .; D gene: TRBD2; CDR3 DNA: TGTGCCAGCAGGACGACTAGCGGGGGAGGCGTCGACTACAATGAGCAGTTCTTC; CDR3 protein: CASRTTSGGGVDYNEQFF
J gene: TRBJ2-7; V gene: TRBV20-1; clone size: .; D gene: TRBD2; CDR3 DNA: TGCAGTGCTTTGAATGCCAGCGCTAGCGGGAGGGAAACCTACGAGCAGTACTTC; CDR3 protein: CSALNASASGRETYEQYF
J gene: TRBJ2-3; V gene: TRBV29-1; clone size: many; D gene: TRBD2; CDR3 DNA: TGCAGCGTCGGACTAGCGGGAGGGGCGAGCACAGATACGCAGTATTTT; CDR3 protein: CSVGLAGGASTDTQYF
J gene: TRBJ1-4; V gene: TRBV5-6; clone size: .; D gene: .; CDR3 DNA: TGTGCCAGCAGCGTATCCGGGGGACGCCTACCTGAAAAACTGTTTTTT; CDR3 protein: CASSVSGGRLPEKLFF
J gene: TRBJ2-5; V gene: TRBV20-1; clone size: .; D gene: .; CDR3 DNA: TGCAGCGCGACTAGTCCAGGGGTAGAGACCCAGTACTTC; CDR3 protein: CSATSPGVETQYF
J gene: TRBJ1-2; V gene: TRBV18; clone size: few; D gene: .; CDR3 DNA: TGTGCCAGCTCACCTGCTTTAAAGGGCGCCGAGGGCTACACCTTC; CDR3 protein: CASSPALKGAEGYTF
J gene: TRBJ2-5; V gene: TRBV29-1; clone size: many; D gene: .; CDR3 DNA: TGCAGCGTTGGGCTCGGACAAGACACCCAGTACTTC; CDR3 protein: CSVGLGQDTQYF
J gene: TRBJ2-5; V gene: TRBV6-2/TRBV6-3; clone size: few; D gene: TRBD1; CDR3 DNA: TGTGCCAGCATGGGGGGACAGGCGGTGGAGACCCAGTACTTC; CDR3 protein: CASMGGQAVETQYF
J gene: TRBJ2-7; V gene: TRBV5-8; clone size: few; D gene: .; CDR3 DNA: TGTGCCAGCAGCTTCCAGTATTCCTACGAGCAGTACTTC; CDR3 protein: CASSFQYSYEQYF
J gene: TRBJ2-2; V gene: TRBV19; clone size: many; D gene: TRBD2; CDR3 DNA: TGTGCCACCGTTAGCCGGGGAGGGTCGCTCGGGGAGCTGTTTTTT; CDR3 protein: CATVSRGGSLGELFF
J gene: TRBJ2-3; V gene: TRBV24-1; clone size: .; D gene: .; CDR3 DNA: TGTGCCACCAGTGACGACGAACAACAAGGGACAGATACGCAGTATTTT; CDR3 protein: CATSDDEQQGTDTQYF
J gene: TRBJ2-3; V gene: TRBV24-1; clone size: .; D gene: TRBD1; CDR3 DNA: TGTGCCACCAGTGAGTCGGGACAGGGGAAGGGAAATACGCAGTATTTT; CDR3 protein: CATSESGQGKGNTQYF
J gene: TRBJ2-3; V gene: TRBV27; clone size: few; D gene: .; CDR3 DNA: TGTGCCAGCAGACGAGAAGGGGGCACAGATACGCAGTATTTT; CDR3 protein: CASRREGGTDTQYF
J gene: TRBJ2-1; V gene: TRBV7-9; clone size: many; D gene: .; CDR3 DNA: TGTGCCAGCAGGGTAACCCATGAGCAGTTCTTC; CDR3 protein: CASRVTHEQFF
J gene: TRBJ1-2; V gene: TRBV18; clone size: few; D gene: TRBD1; CDR3 DNA: TGTGCCAGCTCTTCCCAGGGGGAATATGGCTACACCTTC; CDR3 protein: CASSSQGEYGYTF
J gene: TRBJ2-1; V gene: TRBV27; clone size: few; D gene: TRBD2; CDR3 DNA: TGTGCCAGCAGTTGGTCAGATAGCGGGAGGTACAGCTCCTACAATGAGCAGTTCTTC; CDR3 protein: CASSWSDSGRYSSYNEQFF
J gene: TRBJ2-7; V gene: TRBV18; clone size: .; D gene: .; CDR3 DNA: TGTGCCAGCTCACCACAATCTGACTACGAGCAGTACTTC; CDR3 protein: CASSPQSDYEQYF
J gene: TRBJ2-1; V gene: TRBV29-1; clone size: .; D gene: .; CDR3 DNA: TGCAGCCTACTTGTAGGGTACAATGAGCAGTTCTTC; CDR3 protein: CSLLVGYNEQFF
J gene: TRBJ2-7; V gene: TRBV29-1; clone size: many; D gene: .; CDR3 DNA: TGCAGCGTTGAAGGCCCCAGGGGTGGCGAGCAGTACTTC; CDR3 protein: CSVEGPRGGEQYF
J gene: TRBJ2-7; V gene: TRBV7-9; clone size: many; D gene: .; CDR3 DNA: TGTGCCAGCAGCACCGGGCCCTACGAGCAGTACTTC; CDR3 protein: CASSTGPYEQYF
J gene: TRBJ2-1; V gene: TRBV20-1; clone size: few; D gene: TRBD2; CDR3 DNA: TGCAGTGCCGGACTAGCGGGAGGGCCAGTAAATGAGCAGTTCTTC; CDR3 protein: CSAGLAGGPVNEQFF
J gene: TRBJ2-3; V gene: TRBV10-3; clone size: .; D gene: TRBD2; CDR3 DNA: TGTGCCATCAGTGGTAGACTAGCGGGAAAGCCAGATACGCAGTATTTT; CDR3 protein: CAISGRLAGKPDTQYF
J gene: TRBJ2-1; V gene: TRBV7-2; clone size: .; D gene: TRBD2; CDR3 DNA: TGTGCCAGCAGCCGGAGACTAGCGAGTTTTTCCTACAATGAGCAGTTCTTC; CDR3 protein: CASSRRLASFSYNEQFF
J gene: TRBJ2-1; V gene: TRBV7-2; clone size: .; D gene: .; CDR3 DNA: TGTGCCAGCAGCTTCCGGAGCTCCTACAATGAGCAGTTCTTC; CDR3 protein: CASSFRSSYNEQFF
J gene: TRBJ2-3; V gene: TRBV29-1; clone size: .; D gene: .; CDR3 DNA: TGCAGCGTTGAACCTATGACAGATACGCAGTATTTT; CDR3 protein: CSVEPMTDTQYF
J gene: TRBJ2-1; V gene: TRBV20-1; clone size: few; D gene: TRBD2; CDR3 DNA: TGCAGTGCTAGAGATCCAACTAGCGGGAGCCTAGGGAATGAGCAGTTCTTC; CDR3 protein: CSARDPTSGSLGNEQFF
J gene: TRBJ2-3; V gene: TRBV5-1; clone size: .; D gene: .; CDR3 DNA: TGCGCCAGCACCCCCGGATGGGACATCGGTTCAGATACGCAGTATTTT; CDR3 protein: CASTPGWDIGSDTQYF
J gene: TRBJ1-3; V gene: TRBV15; clone size: few; D gene: .; CDR3 DNA: TGTGCCACCAGCAGAGGATTGGGAAACACCATATATTTT; CDR3 protein: CATSRGLGNTIYF
J gene: TRBJ2-7; V gene: TRBV29-1; clone size: many; D gene: TRBD1; CDR3 DNA: TGCAGCGTGGGGACAGTGGACGAGCAGTACTTC; CDR3 protein: CSVGTVDEQYF
J gene: TRBJ2-7; V gene: TRBV24-1; clone size: .; D gene: .; CDR3 DNA: TGTGCCACCAGTGATCTTATTGACAACGAGCAGTACTTC; CDR3 protein: CATSDLIDNEQYF
J gene: TRBJ2-3; V gene: TRBV10-1; clone size: many; D gene: TRBD2; CDR3 DNA: TGCGCCAGCCGCGCGGGACTAGCGGGAGAAGATACGCAGTATTTT; CDR3 protein: CASRAGLAGEDTQYF
J gene: TRBJ2-3; V gene: TRBV29-1; clone size: few; D gene: TRBD1; CDR3 DNA: TGCAGCGTTGAGGGGACAGGGAGCACAGATACGCAGTATTTT; CDR3 protein: CSVEGTGSTDTQYF
J gene: TRBJ2-7; V gene: TRBV23-1; clone size: .; D gene: TRBD2; CDR3 DNA: TGCGCCAGCAGTCAATCCGGGACTAGCGGGGCTTCCTACGAGCAGTACTTC; CDR3 protein: CASSQSGTSGASYEQYF
J gene: TRBJ2-1; V gene: TRBV20-1; clone size: .; D gene: .; CDR3 DNA: TGCAGTGCTAAGGTGGCCCACAATGAGCAGTTCTTC; CDR3 protein: CSAKVAHNEQFF
J gene: TRBJ2-3; V gene: TRBV29-1; clone size: few; D gene: TRBD1; CDR3 DNA: TGCAGCGTCGCAGACAGGGGCCCCACAGATACGCAGTATTTT; CDR3 protein: CSVADRGPTDTQYF
J gene: TRBJ2-5; V gene: TRBV24-1; clone size: .; D gene: TRBD2; CDR3 DNA: TGTGCCACCAGTGAGGGGACTAGCGGGAAAGAGACCCAGTACTTC; CDR3 protein: CATSEGTSGKETQYF
J gene: TRBJ2-1; V gene: TRBV28; clone size: many; D gene: .; CDR3 DNA: TGTGCCAGCAGTTTGGCCCCGAATGAGCAGTTCTTC; CDR3 protein: CASSLAPNEQFF
J gene: TRBJ2-1; V gene: TRBV5-5; clone size: many; D gene: TRBD1; CDR3 DNA: TGTGCCAGCAGACCAATCACCGGGACAGCTTTCAATGAGCAGTTCTTC; CDR3 protein: CASRPITGTAFNEQFF
J gene: TRBJ2-7; V gene: TRBV5-6; clone size: few; D gene: .; CDR3 DNA: TGTGCCATCAGCTTGGGGCAGGGGATCTACGAGCAGTACTTC; CDR3 protein: CAISLGQGIYEQYF
J gene: TRBJ2-5; V gene: TRBV6-5; clone size: .; D gene: .; CDR3 DNA: TGTGCCAGCACAAAGGGACCAAAGTACTTC; CDR3 protein: CASTKGPKYF
J gene: TRBJ2-5; V gene: TRBV7-2; clone size: few; D gene: .; CDR3 DNA: TGTGCCAGCAGCTCTGGGGGGCTGGCGACAGAGACCCAGTACTTC; CDR3 protein: CASSSGGLATETQYF
J gene: TRBJ2-7; V gene: TRBV6-1; clone size: few; D gene: .; CDR3 DNA: TGTGCCAGCAGCAACCGGGACGTCTCCTACGAGCAGTACTTC; CDR3 protein: CASSNRDVSYEQYF
J gene: TRBJ2-2; V gene: TRBV4-3; clone size: few; D gene: .; CDR3 DNA: TGCGCCAGCAGCCAGGGACTTTTAAACACCGGGGAGCTGTTTTTT; CDR3 protein: CASSQGLLNTGELFF
J gene: TRBJ2-7; V gene: TRBV19; clone size: .; D gene: .; CDR3 DNA: TGTGCCACTCTCGTCCTCCGCTACGAGCAGTACTTC; CDR3 protein: CATLVLRYEQYF
J gene: TRBJ2-2; V gene: TRBV7-2; clone size: .; D gene: TRBD2; CDR3 DNA: TGTGCCAGCAGCCCGACTAGCGGGAAAACCGGGGAGCTGTTTTTT; CDR3 protein: CASSPTSGKTGELFF
J gene: TRBJ2-7; V gene: TRBV4-3; clone size: .; D gene: TRBD2; CDR3 DNA: TGCGCCAGCAGCCAAAGGTTCGGACTAGCTTACGAGCAGTACTTC; CDR3 protein: CASSQRFGLAYEQYF
J gene: TRBJ2-3; V gene: TRBV25-1; clone size: .; D gene: TRBD1; CDR3 DNA: TGTGCCAGCAGTGGGACAGGGGCCGGGTATACGCAGTATTTT; CDR3 protein: CASSGTGAGYTQYF
J gene: TRBJ2-1; V gene: TRBV4-3; clone size: .; D gene: .; CDR3 DNA: TGCGCCAGCAGCCTCCAGTCGTGGGGTTACAATGAGCAGTTCTTC; CDR3 protein: CASSLQSWGYNEQFF
J gene: TRBJ2-7; V gene: TRBV20-1; clone size: .; D gene: TRBD2; CDR3 DNA: TGCAGTGCAGTAGCGGGACTGGGGTACGAGCAGTACTTC; CDR3 protein: CSAVAGLGYEQYF
J gene: TRBJ2-1; V gene: TRBV27; clone size: .; D gene: TRBD1; CDR3 DNA: TGTGCCAGCAGTAGCGCCGGGACAGAACCCCTGGGGCCGTTCTTC; CDR3 protein: CASSSAGTEPLGPFF
J gene: TRBJ1-3; V gene: TRBV6-1; clone size: .; D gene: TRBD1; CDR3 DNA: TGTGCCAGCAGGTCCGGGACAGAGAAAAACACCATATATTTT; CDR3 protein: CASRSGTEKNTIYF